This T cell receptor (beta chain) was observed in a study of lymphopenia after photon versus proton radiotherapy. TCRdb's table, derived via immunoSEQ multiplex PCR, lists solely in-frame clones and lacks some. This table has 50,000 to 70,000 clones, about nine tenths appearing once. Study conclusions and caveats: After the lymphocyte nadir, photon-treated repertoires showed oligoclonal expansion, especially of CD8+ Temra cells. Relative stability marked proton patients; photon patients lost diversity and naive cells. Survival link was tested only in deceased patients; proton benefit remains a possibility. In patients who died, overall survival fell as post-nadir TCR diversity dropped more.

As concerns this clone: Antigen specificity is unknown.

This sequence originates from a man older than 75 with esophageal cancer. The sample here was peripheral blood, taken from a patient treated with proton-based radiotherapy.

DNA for the CDR3: TGTGCCAGCAGGCTAGCGAGGGATAACTACGAGCAGTACTTC. This gives the protein CASRLARDNYEQYF. This chain joins TRBV11-3 and TRBJ2-7, with D possibly matching TRBD2 (6 bases). The germline V and J ends were trimmed by 6 bases and 3 bases, with 15 bases remaining between them. CDR3 length equals 14 residues. Germline V gene sequence: CDR1 SGHNT, CDR2 YENEEA.